The 18 T cell receptor beta chains listed next were all sequenced from one sample in a study of T cells in women clearing cervical HPV infection listed by TCRdb under 2018. The library was prepared using the immunoSEQ multiplex PCR assay. What TCRdb holds here is the immuneACCESS table cut down to in-frame rearrangements. Part of the clones is not present; checked against another copy, under half of the missing clones reflect an unresolved V gene, and the others are unexplained. The sample's table lists a count of more than 25,000 clones. The leading ten clones occupy approximately 24% of the sample. Sequenced input: blood buffy coat. These receptors were obtained from a woman aged 18 to 75 with a cervical HPV16 infection that either progressed to CIN3+ or cleared (not recorded which).

On this clone: Read data end 3 residues before the CDR3 end; the end is taken from the germline J gene. The chain carries TRBV30 and TRBJ2-1; TRBD2 matches at 7 bases. V was clipped by 5 bases and J by 2 bases; unmatched bases: 0. The CDR3 length is 12 residues. The germline gives CDR1 GTSNPN, CDR2 SVGIG (reference sequence). The CDR3 bases that were read are TGTGCCTGGCTAGCGGCCTACAATGAG. This translates into CAWLAAYNE. The entire CDR3 reads CAWLAAYNEQFF.

A remark on this clone: The CDR3 end falls 3 residues outside the read, so it is completed with the germline J gene. The chain combines TRBV6-4 with TRBJ2-1; TRBD2 matches at 8 bases. Germline CDR1 and CDR2: MRHNA and SNTAGT. The trim removed 4 bases at V and 2 bases at J, leaving 4 bases unmatched. The CDR3 sequence is 15 residues long. CDR3 protein: CASSGDSGTYNEQFF. Partial CDR3 DNA: TGTGCCAGCAGTGGGGATAGCGGGACCTACAATGAG.

Concerning this clone itself: The read gets to within 3 residues of the CDR3 end, and the germline J gene fills in the rest. This chain links TRBV5-6 with TRBJ2-7; 7 nucleotides match TRBD1. The CDR3 totals 13 residues. Per germline, CDR1 SGHDT and CDR2 YYEEEE. Trimming at V came to 4 bases and at J to 3 bases, leaving 4 bases not matched to a gene. The covered CDR3 bases are TGTGCCAGCAGCCCCGGGACAGTCTACGAG. Amino acids: CASSPGTVYE. The CDR3 in its entirety is CASSPGTVYEQYF.

A remark on this clone: The read ends 3 residues before the CDR3 terminus; that terminus is restored from the germline J gene. The V call is TRBV18, the J call TRBJ1-2, with a weak D call TRBD1 (5 bases). The CDR3 loop spans 15 amino acids. Germline CDR1 and CDR2: KGHSH and LQKENI. This chain's CDR3 is CASSPLGGKAYDYTF. The sequenced part of the CDR3 DNA is TGTGCCAGCTCCCCGCTCGGGGGGAAGGCCTACGAC.

In the case of this clone: The sequence runs out 3 residues before the end of the CDR3; the remainder is reconstructed from the germline J gene. The chain employs TRBV5-1 and TRBJ1-6; TRBD1 matches at 9 bases. This CDR3 comprises 15 residues. CDR1 is SGHRS and CDR2 is YFSETQ in the germline V gene. V shed 4 bases and J 7 bases; nucleotides not matched to a gene: 6. CDR3 protein: CASSLRDRGNSPLHF. The sequenced part of the CDR3 DNA is TGCGCCAGCAGCCTGCGAGACAGGGGGAATTCACCC.

For this clone: Coverage ceases 3 residues before the CDR3 finishes, and the germline J gene fills in the end. This chain joins TRBV20-1 and TRBJ2-1, with D perhaps matching TRBD2 (6 bases). The CDR3 is 15 residues long. V dropped 0 bases and J dropped 2 bases, with 11 bases sitting between them. The germline V gene has CDR1 DFQATT and CDR2 SNEGSKA (reference sequence). CDR3 bases read: TGCAGTGCTAGAGATCATGCTAGCGCCTACAATGAG. This sequence encodes CSARDHASAYNE. The full CDR3 protein is CSARDHASAYNEQFF.

The sequenced CDR3 bases are TGCGCCAGCAGCCAAGATCTTTGGGCAGCCAGCTCTGGAAACACC. Amino acids: CASSQDLWAASSGNT. The full CDR3 reads CASSQDLWAASSGNTIYF. The J gene is TRBJ1-3, the V gene TRBV4-1; D ambiguous. Read data end 3 residues before the CDR3 end; the end is taken from the germline J gene. Germline V lookup: CDR1 MGHRA, CDR2 YSYEKL. This CDR3 has 18 amino acids. Trimming cost V 0 bases and J 0 bases, with 15 bases left between them.

As to this clone: The read is 3 residues too short to cover the CDR3 end, so that end is filled in from the germline J gene. The rearrangement links TRBV7-3 to TRBJ1-5; D may be TRBD1 (6 bases). Deletions cut 3 bases from V and 2 bases from J, with 20 bases between. Germline CDR1 and CDR2: SGHTA and FQGTGA. CDR3 size: 18 residues. This chain's CDR3 is CASSFHRDRSAGNQPQHF. Partial CDR3 DNA: TGTGCCAGCAGCTTTCACAGGGACCGGAGTGCGGGCAATCAGCCC.

A remark on this clone: A junction end diverges from the germline sequence, so it may reflect a read error. The read gets to within 3 residues of the CDR3 end, and the germline J gene fills in the rest. The chain couples TRBV6-2 or TRBV6-3 to TRBJ2-7; tentatively, D is TRBD2 (5 bases). The CDR3 runs to 14 residues. Germline V lookup: CDR1 MNHEY, CDR2 SVGEGT. CDR3 DNA (partial): TGTGCCGGCAGTTATGTCGGCGGGTCCTACGAG. It is translated as CAGSYVGGSYE. The complete CDR3 sequence is CAGSYVGGSYEQYF.

For this clone: The read falls 3 residues short of the CDR3 end, and the missing part is taken from the germline J gene. The genes are TRBV20-1 and TRBJ2-3; a weak D match, TRBD2 (6 bases). V gave up 4 bases and J gave up 3 bases, with 11 bases separating them. The CDR3 covers 13 residues. Germline CDR1 and CDR2: DFQATT and SNEGSKA (reference sequence). The CDR3 DNA, read in part, is TGCAGTGCTACTAGCGTTTCAACAGATACG. Its translation is CSATSVSTDT. The complete CDR3 reads CSATSVSTDTQYF.

A note on this clone: The read terminates 3 residues before the CDR3 end, so the remaining end is supplied by the germline J gene. The chain employs TRBV5-4 and TRBJ2-1, with 8 bases that match TRBD2. With 1 base clipped from V and 2 bases from J, the junction kept 2 bases outside the gene matches. The V gene's germline CDR1 is SGHNT and CDR2 YYREEE (reference sequence). The CDR3 is 15 residues long. The CDR3 protein is CASSLRAGAYNEQFF. Incomplete CDR3 DNA: TGTGCCAGCAGCTTGAGAGCGGGAGCCTACAATGAG.

Turning to this clone: The read terminates 3 residues ahead of where the CDR3 ends, so the germline J gene completes it. The V call is TRBV29-1, the J call TRBJ1-1; possibly TRBD1 for D (5 bases). CDR3 length: 13 amino acids. V lost 4 bases, J lost 1 base, and 10 bases lay in between. Germline V gene sequence: CDR1 SQVTM, CDR2 ANQGSEA. The DNA read from the CDR3 is TGCAGCGTTGGAGGGGAGTGGAACACTGAA. Its translation: CSVGGEWNTE. The complete CDR3 reads CSVGGEWNTEAFF.

For this clone: The read stops 3 residues short of the end of the CDR3; the missing end is completed from the germline J gene. The V and J genes are TRBV18 and TRBJ1-4, with D possibly TRBD1 on 5 matching bases. CDR1 is KGHSH and CDR2 is LQKENI in the germline V gene. The CDR3 spans 16 residues. CDR3 sequence: CASSPEGRAGANVLFF. The covered CDR3 bases are TGTGCCAGCTCACCGGAAGGGAGGGCTGGGGCCAACGTA.

As concerns this clone: With the read ending 3 residues before the CDR3 end, the germline J gene is used to fill in that end. The V gene is TRBV7-3, the J gene TRBJ1-1; D is possibly TRBD1 (5 bases). CDR3 length: 13 amino acids. Per the germline V gene, CDR1 is SGHTA and CDR2 is FQGTGA. Deletions cut 8 bases from V and 6 bases from J, with 16 bases between. The CDR3: CASSSGTQSEAFF. CDR3 bases read: TGTGCCAGCTCTAGCGGGACGCAGTCTGAA.

A note on this clone: The read is 3 residues too short to cover the CDR3 end, so that end is filled in from the germline J gene. The V and J genes are TRBV28 and TRBJ1-2; possible D gene TRBD1, 5 bases. Germline CDR1 and CDR2: MDHEN and SYDVKM. This CDR3 spans 12 amino acids. Here the CDR3 reads CASKGSRVDYTF. The CDR3 DNA, read in part, is TGTGCCAGCAAGGGGAGTAGGGTGGAC.

Details on this clone: The CDR3 end falls 3 residues outside the read, so it is completed with the germline J gene. This rearrangement joins TRBV7-3 to TRBJ1-1; TRBD1 agrees at 8 bases. Per germline, CDR1 SGHTA and CDR2 FQGTGA. The CDR3 consists of 15 residues. V lost 6 bases to trimming and J lost 4 bases; unmatched junction nucleotides: 10. The DNA read from the CDR3 is TGTGCCAGCAGGCCCACCCAGGGGGCTGGCACTGAA. Protein product: CASRPTQGAGTE. The full CDR3 is CASRPTQGAGTEAFF.

Remarks on this clone: With the read ending 3 residues before the CDR3 end, the germline J gene is used to fill in that end. The rearrangement joins TRBV7-6 to TRBJ1-1; D remains unclear. The CDR3 has 14 residues. With 5 bases removed from V and 0 bases from J, the gap between germline ends came to 10 bases. Germline assignment: CDR1 SGHVS and CDR2 FNYEAQ. The sequenced CDR3 bases are TGTGCCAGCAGCCAAGGGTATCTGAACACTGAA. This codes for CASSQGYLNTE. From start to end, the CDR3 is CASSQGYLNTEAFF.

Points on this clone: The read stops 3 residues short of the end of the CDR3; the missing end is completed from the germline J gene. The chain is built from TRBV20-1 and TRBJ2-4; tentatively, D is TRBD1 (5 bases). Germline assignment: CDR1 DFQATT and CDR2 SNEGSKA (reference sequence). Trimming took off 0 bases at V and 5 bases at J, with 14 bases between the two ends. The CDR3 extends over 15 amino acids. The CDR3 sequence is CSARDGTAGQNIQYF. The part of the CDR3 DNA that was read is TGCAGTGCTAGAGATGGAACGGCAGGGCAAAACATT.